The 3 T cell receptor beta chains in this list originate from one sample, sequenced in a study of immune cell composition in non-small cell lung cancer. TCRdb's table, derived via immunoSEQ multiplex PCR, lists solely in-frame clones and lacks some. This table holds 1,500 or so clones, under 80% found once. The sequenced sample consisted of lung tumor tissue. These receptors all come from a human donor with non-small cell lung cancer.

In DNA, the CDR3 is TGTGCCAGCAGTGATACAGGGCCAAATGAAAAACTGTTTTTT. Its protein is CASSDTGPNEKLFF. This sequence joins TRBV25-1 and TRBJ1-4; D is perhaps TRBD1 (6 bases). With 3 bases removed from V and 5 bases from J, the gap between germline ends came to 10 bases. Germline V gene data show CDR1 as MGHDK and CDR2 as SYGVNS. The CDR3 consists of 14 residues. The variable domain in full, completed from reference TRBV25-1 and TRBJ1-4, reads EADIYQTPRYLVIGTGKKITLECSQTMGHDKMYWYQQDPGMELHLIHYSYGVNSTEKGDLSSESTVSRIRTEHFPLTLESARPSHTSQYLCASSDTGPNEKLFFGSGTQLSVL.

This rearrangement joins TRBV5-1 to TRBJ2-7, with TRBD1 identical over 7 bases. Germline V gene data show CDR1 as SGHRS and CDR2 as YFSETQ. The CDR3 is 13 residues long. V was pared by 3 bases and J by 3 bases, with 3 bases of the junction left unmatched. CDR3 region: CASSSDRNYEQYF. CDR3 nucleotides: TGCGCCAGCAGCTCGGACAGGAACTACGAGCAGTACTTC.

The CDR3, as DNA: TGTGCCAGCAGTTACGACACTGGTCGGGAGACCCAGTACTTC. Translation: CASSYDTGRETQYF. The V call is TRBV6-6, the J call TRBJ2-5, with D hard to call. Trimming removed 2 bases from V and 5 bases from J, with 12 bases in between. CDR1 MNHNY and CDR2 SVGAGI come from the germline V gene (reference sequence). The CDR3 length is 14 residues.